What follows describes a single T cell receptor (beta chain). Semi-nested PCR with Nested Universal Primer A followed constant-region reverse priming of full-length variable regions. TCRdb independently ran MiXCR on the 5' RACE reads; one entry per CDR3 protein. The data contain 40,000 to 65,000 distinct CDR3 sequences, 24% of them singletons. Naive CD4+ T cells were purified with Tregs depleted by CD25. J lost 2 bases, V lost 4 bases, and 6 bases had no gene match. Germline V gives CDR1 SGHRS, CDR2 YFSETQ. This CDR3 has 16 residues. The TCR was taken from a female donor with breast cancer. Sequencing was done on a sample of tumor-infiltrating naive CD4+ T cells sorted from the breast tumor. Noted subset: naive CD4+ T cells, CD4+CD45RA+CD25-. The chain employs TRBV5-1 and TRBJ2-2; 9 nucleotides line up with TRBD1. DNA for the CDR3: TGCGCCAGCAGCGACGGGACAGGGCGTAACACCGGGGAGCTGTTTTTT. As protein: CASSDGTGRNTGELFF.